This T cell receptor beta chain was sequenced for a study of OX40 agonist ivuxolimab in advanced cancers. Turning to the study itself: With ivuxolimab, an agonistic anti-OX40 (CD134) antibody, patients were treated. Among those treated, three patients had partial responses, one with hepatocellular carcinoma and two with cutaneous melanoma.

Germline lookup yields CDR1 SQVTM and CDR2 ANQGSEA. CDR3 length: 12 amino acids. V was cut by 6 bases and J by 5 bases, with 14 bases left in between. Some clones are missing from TCRdb's copy, which holds only in-frame ones; the method was immunoSEQ multiplex PCR. The table includes fewer than 85,000 clones, 90% to 95% detected once. Patients were ineligible given autoimmune disease history or systemic immunosuppression. V usage is TRBV29-1 and J usage is TRBJ2-7; D ambiguous. The material sequenced was CD4+ or CD8+ T cells sorted from blood, taken in a trial of the OX40 agonist ivuxolimab. This receptor was obtained from an adult with an advanced solid tumor such as melanoma, head and neck, liver or kidney cancer. CDR3 bases: TGCAGCGTCGTTAAGGCACTTAACGAGCAGTACTTC. Residues: CSVVKALNEQYF.